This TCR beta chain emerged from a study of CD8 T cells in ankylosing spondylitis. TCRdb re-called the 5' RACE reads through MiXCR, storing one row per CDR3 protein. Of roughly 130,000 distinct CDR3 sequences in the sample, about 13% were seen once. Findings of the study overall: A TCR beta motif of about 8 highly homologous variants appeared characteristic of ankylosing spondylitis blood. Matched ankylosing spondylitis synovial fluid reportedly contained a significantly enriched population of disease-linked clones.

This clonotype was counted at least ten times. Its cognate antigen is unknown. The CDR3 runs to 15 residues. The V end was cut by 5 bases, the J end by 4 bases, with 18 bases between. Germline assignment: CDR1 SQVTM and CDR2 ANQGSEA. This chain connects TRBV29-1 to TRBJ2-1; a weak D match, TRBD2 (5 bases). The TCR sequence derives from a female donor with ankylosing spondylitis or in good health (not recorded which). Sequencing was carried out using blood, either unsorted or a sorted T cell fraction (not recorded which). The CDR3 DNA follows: TGCAGCGTTACAACCGGCTCTAGCCCGTACAATGAGCAGTTCTTC. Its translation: CSVTTGSSPYNEQFF.